One sample yielded the 5 T cell receptor beta chains listed below, sequenced in a study of blood T cells in healthy people across ages. PCR was performed a second time for about 7 to 12 cycles using a sample-barcoded 5' primer and a J-beta primer mix. One entry per CDR3 protein results from TCRdb running MiXCR on the 5' RACE reads. This table has about 1.1 million distinct CDR3 sequences, more than 30% appearing once. The sample consisted of blood. These receptors were taken from a man between 18 and 29 years old in good health.

The gene calls are TRBV3-1 and TRBJ2-6, with TRBD1 as a possible D gene (5 bases). V lost 0 bases to trimming and J lost 0 bases, with 9 bases between them. This CDR3 spans 17 amino acids. Germline V gives CDR1 LGHDT, CDR2 YNNKEL (reference sequence). The CDR3 here is CASSQDLGHSGANVLTF. CDR3 DNA sequence: TGTGCCAGCAGCCAAGATTTGGGGCACTCTGGGGCCAACGTCCTGACTTTC. Variable domain in full (rest from reference TRBV3-1 and TRBJ2-6): DTAVSQTPKYLVTQMGNDKSIKCEQNLGHDTMYWYKQDSKKFLKIMFSYNNKELIINETVPNRFSPKSPDKAHLNLHINSLELGDSAVYFCASSQDLGHSGANVLTFGAGSRLTVL.

This chain links TRBV6-1 with TRBJ1-2, with D tentatively TRBD1 (5 bases). V shed 11 bases and J shed 4 bases, with 17 bases lying between them. Germline CDR1 reads MNHNS; CDR2 reads SASEGT. The CDR3 covers 13 residues. The CDR3, as DNA: TGTGCCTGTTTTCGGGGCGTCGGCTATGGCTACACCTTC. Translated, it gives CACFRGVGYGYTF.

The V gene is TRBV7-6, the J gene TRBJ2-1; possible D gene TRBD2, 6 bases. The CDR3 sequence is 13 residues long. The ends were cut back, 5 bases at V and 9 bases at J, with 14 bases in the middle. Germline CDR1 and CDR2: SGHVS and FNYEAQ. CDR3 region: CASSRRRDSEQFF. In DNA form, the CDR3 reads TGTGCCAGCAGCCGGAGGAGGGACTCTGAGCAGTTCTTC.

The J gene is TRBJ2-5, the V gene TRBV12-3 or TRBV12-4, with D perhaps matching TRBD1 (5 bases). V was trimmed by 5 bases and J by 11 bases, leaving 21 bases between them. The CDR3 is made up of 14 amino acids. The CDR3 loop reads CASSLPQGNNEQYF. CDR3 nucleotides: TGTGCCAGCAGTCTTCCGCAGGGAAACAATGAGCAGTACTTC.

The chain recombines TRBV19 with TRBJ1-2, with D perhaps matching TRBD1 (5 bases). The V gene's germline CDR1 is LNHDA and CDR2 SQIVND (reference sequence). This CDR3 has 15 amino acids. With 4 bases removed from V and 4 bases from J, the gap between germline ends came to 16 bases. The CDR3 loop reads CASSTIPPGTYGYTF. The DNA of the CDR3 is TGTGCCAGTAGTACGATTCCTCCAGGGACCTATGGCTACACCTTC.